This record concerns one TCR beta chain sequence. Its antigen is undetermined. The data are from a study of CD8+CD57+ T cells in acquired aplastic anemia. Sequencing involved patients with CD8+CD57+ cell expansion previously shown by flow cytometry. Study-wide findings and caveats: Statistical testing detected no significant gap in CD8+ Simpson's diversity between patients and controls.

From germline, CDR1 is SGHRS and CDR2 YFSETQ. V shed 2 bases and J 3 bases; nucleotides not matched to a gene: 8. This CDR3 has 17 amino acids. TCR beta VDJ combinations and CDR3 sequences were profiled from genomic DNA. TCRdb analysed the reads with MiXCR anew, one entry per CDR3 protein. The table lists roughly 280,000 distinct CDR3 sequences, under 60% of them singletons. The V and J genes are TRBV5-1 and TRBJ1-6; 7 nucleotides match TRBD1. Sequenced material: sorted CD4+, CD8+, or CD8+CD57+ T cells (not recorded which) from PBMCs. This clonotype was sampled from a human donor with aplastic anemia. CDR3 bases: TGCGCCAGCAGCTTAAACGACAGGGCCCACTATAATTCACCCCTCCACTTT. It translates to CASSLNDRAHYNSPLHF.